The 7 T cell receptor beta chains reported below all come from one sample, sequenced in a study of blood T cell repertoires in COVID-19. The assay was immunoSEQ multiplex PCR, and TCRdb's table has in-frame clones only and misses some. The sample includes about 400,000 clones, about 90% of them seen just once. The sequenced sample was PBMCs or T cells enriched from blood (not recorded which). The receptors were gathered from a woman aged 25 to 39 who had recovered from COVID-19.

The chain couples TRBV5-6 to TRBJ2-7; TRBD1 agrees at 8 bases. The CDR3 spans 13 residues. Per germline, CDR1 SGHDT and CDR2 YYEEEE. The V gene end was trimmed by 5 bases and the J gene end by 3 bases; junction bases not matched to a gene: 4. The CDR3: CASRGTGYYEQYF. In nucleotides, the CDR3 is TGTGCCAGCAGGGGGACAGGTTACTACGAGCAGTACTTC.

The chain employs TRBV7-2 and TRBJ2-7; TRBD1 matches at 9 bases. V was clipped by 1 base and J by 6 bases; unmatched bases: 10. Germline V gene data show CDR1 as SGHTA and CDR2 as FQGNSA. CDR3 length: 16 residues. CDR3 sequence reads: CASSLVAGGQGGEQYF. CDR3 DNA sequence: TGTGCCAGCAGCTTAGTTGCTGGGGGACAGGGTGGCGAGCAGTACTTC.

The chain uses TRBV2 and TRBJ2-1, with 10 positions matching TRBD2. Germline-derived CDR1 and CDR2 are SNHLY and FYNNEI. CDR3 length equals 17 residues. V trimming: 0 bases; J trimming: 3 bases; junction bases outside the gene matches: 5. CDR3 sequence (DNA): TGTGCCAGCAGTGAAGCGCCTAGCGGGGGTTACTACAATGAGCAGTTCTTC. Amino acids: CASSEAPSGGYYNEQFF. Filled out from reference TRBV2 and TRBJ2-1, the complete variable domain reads EPEVTQTPSHQVTQMGQEVILRCVPISNHLYFYWYRQILGQKVEFLVSFYNNEISEKSEIFDDQFSVERPDGSNFTLKIRSTKLEDSAMYFCASSEAPSGGYYNEQFFGPGTRLTVL.

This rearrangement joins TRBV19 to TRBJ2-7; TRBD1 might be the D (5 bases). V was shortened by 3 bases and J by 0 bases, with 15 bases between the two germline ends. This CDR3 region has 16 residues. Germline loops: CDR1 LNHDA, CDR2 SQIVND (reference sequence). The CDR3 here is CASSIPGPHSSYEQYF. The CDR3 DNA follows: TGTGCCAGTAGTATTCCAGGGCCTCATAGCTCCTACGAGCAGTACTTC.

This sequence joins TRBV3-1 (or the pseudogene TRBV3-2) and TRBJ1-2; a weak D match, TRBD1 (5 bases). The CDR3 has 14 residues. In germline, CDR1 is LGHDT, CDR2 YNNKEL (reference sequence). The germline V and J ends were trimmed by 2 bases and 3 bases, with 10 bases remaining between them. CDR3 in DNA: TGTGCCAGCAGCCAACCTGGACAACACTATGGCTACACCTTC. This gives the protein CASSQPGQHYGYTF.

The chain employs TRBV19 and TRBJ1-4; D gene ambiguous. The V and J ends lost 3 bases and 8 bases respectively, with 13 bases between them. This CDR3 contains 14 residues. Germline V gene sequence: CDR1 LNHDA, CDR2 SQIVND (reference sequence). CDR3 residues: CASSIALLREKLFF. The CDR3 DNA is TGTGCCAGTAGTATTGCTCTCTTGCGGGAAAAACTGTTTTTT.

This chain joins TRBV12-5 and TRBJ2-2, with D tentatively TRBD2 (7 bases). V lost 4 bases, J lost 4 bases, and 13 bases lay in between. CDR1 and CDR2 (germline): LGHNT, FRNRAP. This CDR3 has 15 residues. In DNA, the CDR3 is TGTGCTAGTGGTTGGGGGGGCAGTAGCACCGGGGAGCTGTTTTTT. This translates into CASGWGGSSTGELFF.